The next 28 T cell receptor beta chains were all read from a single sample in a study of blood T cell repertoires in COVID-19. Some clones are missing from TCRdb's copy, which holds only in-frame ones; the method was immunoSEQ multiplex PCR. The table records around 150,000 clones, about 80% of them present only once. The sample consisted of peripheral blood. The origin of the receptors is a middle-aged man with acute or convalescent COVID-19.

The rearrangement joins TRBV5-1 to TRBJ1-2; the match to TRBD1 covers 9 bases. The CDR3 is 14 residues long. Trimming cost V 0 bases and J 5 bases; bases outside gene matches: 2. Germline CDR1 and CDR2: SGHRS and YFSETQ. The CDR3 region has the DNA TGCGCCAGCAGCTTGGGGACAGGGGAGTATGGCTACACCTTC. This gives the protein CASSLGTGEYGYTF. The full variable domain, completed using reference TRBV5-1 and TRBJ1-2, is KAGVTQTPRYLIKTRGQQVTLSCSPISGHRSVSWYQQTPGQGLQFLFEYFSETQRNKGNFPGRFSGRQFSNSRSEMNVSTLELGDSALYLCASSLGTGEYGYTFGSGTRLTVV.

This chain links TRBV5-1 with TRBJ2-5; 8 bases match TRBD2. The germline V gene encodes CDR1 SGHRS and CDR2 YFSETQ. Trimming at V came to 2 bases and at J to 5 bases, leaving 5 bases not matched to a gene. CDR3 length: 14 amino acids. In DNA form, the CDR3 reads TGCGCCAGCAGCTTCGGACTAGCTCGGGAGACCCAGTACTTC. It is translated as CASSFGLARETQYF.

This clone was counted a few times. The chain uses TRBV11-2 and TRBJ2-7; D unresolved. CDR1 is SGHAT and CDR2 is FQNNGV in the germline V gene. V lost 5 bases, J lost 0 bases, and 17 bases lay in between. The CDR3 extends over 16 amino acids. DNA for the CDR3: TGTGCCAGCAGCAGGCCAGGAACCCATGGCTCCTACGAGCAGTACTTC. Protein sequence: CASSRPGTHGSYEQYF. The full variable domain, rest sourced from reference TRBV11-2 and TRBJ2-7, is EAGVAQSPRYKIIEKRQSVAFWCNPISGHATLYWYQQILGQGPKLLIQFQNNGVVDDSQLPKDRFSAERLKGVDSTLKIQPAKLEDSAVYLCASSRPGTHGSYEQYFGPGTRLTVT.

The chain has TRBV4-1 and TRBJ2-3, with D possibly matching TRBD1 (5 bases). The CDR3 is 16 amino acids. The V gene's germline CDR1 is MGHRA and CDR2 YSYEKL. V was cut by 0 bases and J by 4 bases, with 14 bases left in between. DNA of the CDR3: TGCGCCAGCAGCCAAGAAGGGGCTGTCATTGCAGATACGCAGTATTTT. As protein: CASSQEGAVIADTQYF.

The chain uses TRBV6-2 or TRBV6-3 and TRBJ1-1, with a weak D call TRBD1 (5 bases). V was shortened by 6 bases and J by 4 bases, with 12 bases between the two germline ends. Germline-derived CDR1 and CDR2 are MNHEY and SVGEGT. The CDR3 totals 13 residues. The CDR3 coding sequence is TGTGCCAGCAGCCAGGGTGGGAGCACTGAAGCTTTCTTT. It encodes CASSQGGSTEAFF.

The CDR3 protein is CASSLAQRRGGELFF. As DNA, the CDR3 is TGTGCCAGCAGCTTAGCTCAACGACGAGGCGGGGAGCTGTTTTTT. J is TRBJ2-2 and V is TRBV11-2, with D unresolved. The CDR3 totals 15 residues. Germline CDR1 SGHAT, CDR2 FQNNGV. V gave up 1 base and J gave up 7 bases, with 13 bases separating them.

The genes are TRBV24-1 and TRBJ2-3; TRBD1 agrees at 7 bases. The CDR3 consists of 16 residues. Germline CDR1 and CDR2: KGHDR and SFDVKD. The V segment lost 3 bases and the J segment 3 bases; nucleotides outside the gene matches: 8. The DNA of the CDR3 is TGTGCCACCAGTGATCCCAGGGGGTGGGGGACAGATACGCAGTATTTT. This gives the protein CATSDPRGWGTDTQYF.

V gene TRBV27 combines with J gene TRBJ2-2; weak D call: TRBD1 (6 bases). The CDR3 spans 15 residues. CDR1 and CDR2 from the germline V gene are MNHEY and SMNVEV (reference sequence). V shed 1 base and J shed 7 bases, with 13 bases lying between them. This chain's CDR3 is CASSLFQGRDGELFF. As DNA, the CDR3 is TGTGCCAGCAGTTTATTTCAGGGGAGAGACGGGGAGCTGTTTTTT.

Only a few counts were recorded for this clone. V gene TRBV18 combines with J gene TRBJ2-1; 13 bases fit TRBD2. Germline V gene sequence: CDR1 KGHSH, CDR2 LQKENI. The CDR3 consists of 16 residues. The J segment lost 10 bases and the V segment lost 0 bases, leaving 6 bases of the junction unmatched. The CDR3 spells CASSPPRLAGGEEQFF. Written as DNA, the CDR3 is TGTGCCAGCTCACCACCCAGACTAGCGGGGGGAGAAGAGCAGTTCTTC. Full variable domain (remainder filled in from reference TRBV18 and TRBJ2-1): NAGVMQNPRHLVRRRGQEARLRCSPMKGHSHVYWYRQLPEEGLKFMVYLQKENIIDESGMPKERFSAEFPKEGPSILRIQQVVRGDSAAYFCASSPPRLAGGEEQFFGPGTRLTVL.

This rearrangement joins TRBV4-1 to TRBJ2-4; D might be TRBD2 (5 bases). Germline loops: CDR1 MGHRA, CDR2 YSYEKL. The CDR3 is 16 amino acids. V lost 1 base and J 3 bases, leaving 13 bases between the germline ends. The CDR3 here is CASSQGNGVGKNIQYF. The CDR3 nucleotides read TGCGCCAGCAGCCAAGGGAACGGGGTCGGCAAAAACATTCAGTACTTC.

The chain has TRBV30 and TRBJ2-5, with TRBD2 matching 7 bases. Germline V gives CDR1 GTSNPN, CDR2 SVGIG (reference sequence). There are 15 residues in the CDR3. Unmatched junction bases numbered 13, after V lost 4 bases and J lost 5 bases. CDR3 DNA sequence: TGTGCCTGGACGCATGGCGCGGGGGATACGGAGACCCAGTACTTC. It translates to CAWTHGAGDTETQYF.

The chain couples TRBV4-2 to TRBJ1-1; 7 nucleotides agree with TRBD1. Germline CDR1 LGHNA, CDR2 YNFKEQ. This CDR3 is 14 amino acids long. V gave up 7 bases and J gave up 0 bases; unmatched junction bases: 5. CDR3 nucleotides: TGTGCCAGCAACTCGGGACAGATGAACACTGAAGCTTTCTTT. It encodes CASNSGQMNTEAFF.

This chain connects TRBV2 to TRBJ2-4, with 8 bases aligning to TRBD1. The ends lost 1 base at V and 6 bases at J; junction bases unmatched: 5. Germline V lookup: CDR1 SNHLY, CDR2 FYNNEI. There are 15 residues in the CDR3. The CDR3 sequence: CASSEERTGSNIQYF. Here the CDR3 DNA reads TGTGCCAGCAGTGAAGAAAGGACAGGGTCAAACATTCAGTACTTC.

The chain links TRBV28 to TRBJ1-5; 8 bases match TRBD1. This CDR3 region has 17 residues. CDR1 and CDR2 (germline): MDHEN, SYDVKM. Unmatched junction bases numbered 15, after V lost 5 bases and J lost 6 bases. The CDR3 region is CASSPNAHRQGTQPQHF. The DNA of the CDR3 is TGTGCCAGCAGTCCAAACGCCCACAGACAGGGGACTCAGCCCCAGCATTTT.

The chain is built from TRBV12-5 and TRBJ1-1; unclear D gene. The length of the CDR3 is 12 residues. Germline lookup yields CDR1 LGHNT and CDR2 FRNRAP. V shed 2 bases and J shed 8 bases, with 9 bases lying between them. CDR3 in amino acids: CASGLSGPEAFF. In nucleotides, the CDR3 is TGTGCTAGTGGTTTGTCGGGTCCCGAAGCTTTCTTT.

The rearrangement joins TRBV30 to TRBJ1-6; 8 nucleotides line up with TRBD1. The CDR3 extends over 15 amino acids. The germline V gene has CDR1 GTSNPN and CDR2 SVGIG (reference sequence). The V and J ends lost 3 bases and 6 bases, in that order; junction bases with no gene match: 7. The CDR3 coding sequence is TGTGCCTGGAGGGGTTCAACAGGGGGTAATTCACCCCTCCACTTT. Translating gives CAWRGSTGGNSPLHF.

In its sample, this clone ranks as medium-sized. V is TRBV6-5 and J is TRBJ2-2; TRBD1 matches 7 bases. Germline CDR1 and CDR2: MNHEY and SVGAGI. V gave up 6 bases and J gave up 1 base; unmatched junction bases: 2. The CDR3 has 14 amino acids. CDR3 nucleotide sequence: TGTGCCAGCAGGGGACAGTTGAACACCGGGGAGCTGTTTTTT. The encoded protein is CASRGQLNTGELFF.

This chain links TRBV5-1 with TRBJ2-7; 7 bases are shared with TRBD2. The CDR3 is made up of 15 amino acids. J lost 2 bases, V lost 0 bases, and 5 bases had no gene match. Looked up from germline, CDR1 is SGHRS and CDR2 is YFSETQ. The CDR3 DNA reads TGCGCCAGCAGCTTGGGTGCGGGGGAACCCTACGAGCAGTACTTC. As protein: CASSLGAGEPYEQYF.

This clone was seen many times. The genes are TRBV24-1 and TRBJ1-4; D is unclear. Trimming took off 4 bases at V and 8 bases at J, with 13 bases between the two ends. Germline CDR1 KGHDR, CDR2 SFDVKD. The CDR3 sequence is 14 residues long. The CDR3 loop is CATSDPRQAEKLFF. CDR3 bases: TGTGCCACCAGTGACCCCAGGCAGGCCGAAAAACTGTTTTTT.

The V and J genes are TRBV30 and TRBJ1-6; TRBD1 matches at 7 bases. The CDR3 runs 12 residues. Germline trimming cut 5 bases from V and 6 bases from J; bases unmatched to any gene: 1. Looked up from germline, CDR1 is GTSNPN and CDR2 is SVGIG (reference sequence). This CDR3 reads CAWDRVNSPLHF. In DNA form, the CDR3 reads TGTGCCTGGGACAGGGTTAATTCACCCCTCCACTTT.

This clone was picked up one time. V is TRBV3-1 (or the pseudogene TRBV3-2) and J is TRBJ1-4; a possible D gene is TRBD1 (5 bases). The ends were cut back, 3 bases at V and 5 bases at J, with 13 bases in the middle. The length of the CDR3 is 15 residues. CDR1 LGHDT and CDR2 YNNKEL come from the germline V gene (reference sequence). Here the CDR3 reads CASSHPTVSNEKLFF. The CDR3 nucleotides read TGTGCCAGCAGCCATCCGACAGTTTCAAATGAAAAACTGTTTTTT.

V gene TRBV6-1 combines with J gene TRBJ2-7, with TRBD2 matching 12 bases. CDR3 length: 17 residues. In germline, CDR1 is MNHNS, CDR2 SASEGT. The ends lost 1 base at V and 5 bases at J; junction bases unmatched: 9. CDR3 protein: CASSEVLAGGSSHEQYF. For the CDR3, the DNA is TGTGCCAGCAGTGAAGTCCTAGCGGGGGGGTCTTCCCACGAGCAGTACTTC.

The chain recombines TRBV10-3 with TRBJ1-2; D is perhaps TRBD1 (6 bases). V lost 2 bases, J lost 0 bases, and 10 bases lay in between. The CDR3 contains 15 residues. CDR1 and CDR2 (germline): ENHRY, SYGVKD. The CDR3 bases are TGTGCCATCAGTGAGGGGGGGGGCCCTAACTATGGCTACACCTTC. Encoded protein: CAISEGGGPNYGYTF.

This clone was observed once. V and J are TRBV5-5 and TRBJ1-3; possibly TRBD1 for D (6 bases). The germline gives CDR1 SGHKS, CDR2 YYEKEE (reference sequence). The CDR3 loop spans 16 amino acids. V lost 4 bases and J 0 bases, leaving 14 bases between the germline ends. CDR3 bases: TGTGCCAGCAGCCTCGACAGGCCGAGCTCTGGAAACACCATATATTTT. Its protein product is CASSLDRPSSGNTIYF.

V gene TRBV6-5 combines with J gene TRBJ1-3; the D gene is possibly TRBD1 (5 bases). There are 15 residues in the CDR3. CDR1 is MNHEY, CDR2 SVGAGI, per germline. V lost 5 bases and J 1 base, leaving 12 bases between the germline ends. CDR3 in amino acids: CASSLWQGSGNTIYF. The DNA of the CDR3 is TGTGCCAGCAGTCTATGGCAGGGTTCTGGAAACACCATATATTTT.

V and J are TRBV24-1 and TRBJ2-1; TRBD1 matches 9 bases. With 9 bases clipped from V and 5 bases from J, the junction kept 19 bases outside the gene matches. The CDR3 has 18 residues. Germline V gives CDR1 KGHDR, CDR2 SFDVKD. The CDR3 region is CATHRPHHIGTGNNEQFF. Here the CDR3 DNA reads TGTGCCACCCACCGACCCCACCATATTGGGACAGGGAACAATGAGCAGTTCTTC.

CDR3 DNA: TGTGCCAGCAGCTTAATGGTCGGGGGGCACGGTAATGAGCAGTTCTTC. Translated, it gives CASSLMVGGHGNEQFF. J is TRBJ2-1 and V is TRBV7-8, with D tentatively TRBD2 (7 bases). Germline V gene sequence: CDR1 SGHVS, CDR2 FQNEAQ. Trimming cost V 2 bases and J 7 bases, with 18 bases left between them. The CDR3 is 16 residues long.

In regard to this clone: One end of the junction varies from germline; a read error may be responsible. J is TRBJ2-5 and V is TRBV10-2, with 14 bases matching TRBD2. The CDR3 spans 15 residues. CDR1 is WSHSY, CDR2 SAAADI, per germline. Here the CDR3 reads CASRTSGGHQETQYF. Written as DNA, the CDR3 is TGCGCCAGCCGGACTAGCGGGGGGCACCAGGAGACCCAGTACTTC.